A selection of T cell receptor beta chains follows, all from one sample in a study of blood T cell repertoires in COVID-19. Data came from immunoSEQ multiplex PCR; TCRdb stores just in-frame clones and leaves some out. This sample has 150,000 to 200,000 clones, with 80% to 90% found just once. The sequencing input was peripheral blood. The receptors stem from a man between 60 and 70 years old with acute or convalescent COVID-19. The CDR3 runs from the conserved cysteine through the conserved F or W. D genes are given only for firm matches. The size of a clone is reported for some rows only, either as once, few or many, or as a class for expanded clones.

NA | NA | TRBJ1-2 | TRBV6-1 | TGTGCCAGCAGTGAGGGCCCTAACTATGGCTACACCTTC | CASSEGPNYGYTF
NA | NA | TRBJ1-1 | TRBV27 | TGTGCCAGCAGTTTATGGGGGGTGAATGAAGCTTTCTTT | CASSLWGVNEAFF
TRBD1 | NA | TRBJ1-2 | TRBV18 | TGTGCCAGCTCACTGGGACAGGGTGATGGCTACACCTTC | CASSLGQGDGYTF
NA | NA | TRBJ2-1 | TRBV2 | TGTGCCAGCAGTGAAGAGGCTAGAGTGGGGCAGTTCTTC | CASSEEARVGQFF
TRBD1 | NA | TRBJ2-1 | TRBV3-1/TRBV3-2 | TGTGCCAGCAGCCCCCGGGACAGGGTCCCCCAAAGGGGGTTCTTC | CASSPRDRVPQRGFF
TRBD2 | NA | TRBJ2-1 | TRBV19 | TGTGCCAGTAGTATAGTAGATAGCGGGAGCTCCTACAATGAGCAGTTCTTC | CASSIVDSGSSYNEQFF
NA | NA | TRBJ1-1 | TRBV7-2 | TGTGCCAGCAGCTTAGAACCGGGGGGAGGCACTGAAGCTTTCTTT | CASSLEPGGGTEAFF
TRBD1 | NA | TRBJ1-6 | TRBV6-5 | TGTGCCAGCAGAAAGGGGGGACAGACAACATCACCCCTCCACTTT | CASRKGGQTTSPLHF
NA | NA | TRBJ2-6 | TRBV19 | TGTGCCAGTAGTGTGGGAGTGGCTGGGGCCAACGTCCTGACTTTC | CASSVGVAGANVLTF
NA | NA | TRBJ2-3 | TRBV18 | TGTGCCAGCTCACCACCGGGGCGAGCAGATACGCAGTATTTT | CASSPPGRADTQYF
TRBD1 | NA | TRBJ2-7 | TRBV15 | TGTGCCACCAGCATCGGGACAGGGCCCTACGAGCAGTACTTC | CATSIGTGPYEQYF
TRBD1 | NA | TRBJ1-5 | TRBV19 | TGTGCCAGTCAACCGGGGACAGGGCCGAATCAGCCCCAGCATTTT | CASQPGTGPNQPQHF
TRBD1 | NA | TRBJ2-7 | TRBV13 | TGTGCCAGCAGCCCAAAGATCACAGGGGCCCACGAGCAGTACTTC | CASSPKITGAHEQYF
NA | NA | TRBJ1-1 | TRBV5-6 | TGTGCCAGCACCACTCTATCGGTGAACACTGAAGCTTTCTTT | CASTTLSVNTEAFF
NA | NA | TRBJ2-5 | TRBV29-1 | TGCAGCGTTGCCCCCGGAGACCAGGGAGAGACCCAGTACTTC | CSVAPGDQGETQYF
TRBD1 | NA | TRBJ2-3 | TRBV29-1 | TGCAGCGCAGGACAGGGGGCTTATACGCAGTATTTT | CSAGQGAYTQYF
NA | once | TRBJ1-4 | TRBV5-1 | TGCGCCAGCAGCTTGTTAACAGCTAATGAAAAACTGTTTTTT | CASSLLTANEKLFF
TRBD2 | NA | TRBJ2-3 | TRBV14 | TGTGCCAGCAGCCATGGACCTCGGCGGGAGGCCCCAGATACGCAGTATTTT | CASSHGPRREAPDTQYF
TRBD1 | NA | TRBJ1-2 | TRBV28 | TGTGCCAGCAGTTTATTGGGGACAGGGTATTCGGGCTACACCTTC | CASSLLGTGYSGYTF
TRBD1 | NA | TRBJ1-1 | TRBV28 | TGTGCCAGCACCCCGGGACAGAAGCACGATTTTTTCACGAACACTGAAGCTTTCTTT | CASTPGQKHDFFTNTEAFF
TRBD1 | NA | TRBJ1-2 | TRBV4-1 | TGCGCCAGCAGCCAAGGCCCCGGGACAGGGTCTGGCTACACCTTC | CASSQGPGTGSGYTF
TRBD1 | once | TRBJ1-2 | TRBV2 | TGTGCCAGCAGTGAATTTGACAGGGACGGCTACACCTTC | CASSEFDRDGYTF
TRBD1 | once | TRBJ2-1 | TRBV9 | TGTGCCAGTAGGGGACAGGGGAGTGTCAACAATGAGCAGTTCTTC | CASRGQGSVNNEQFF
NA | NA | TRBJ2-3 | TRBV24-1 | TGTGCCACAGCGACGCGCACAGATACGCAGTATTTT | CATATRTDTQYF
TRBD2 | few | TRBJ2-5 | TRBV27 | TGTGCCAGCAGTTTCGGACTAGCGGGAGACGGGGAGACCCAGTACTTC | CASSFGLAGDGETQYF
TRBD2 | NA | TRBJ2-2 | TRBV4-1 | TGCGCCAGCAGCCAAGTGGCTAGCGGGAGGACCCGCACCGGGGAGCTGTTTTTT | CASSQVASGRTRTGELFF
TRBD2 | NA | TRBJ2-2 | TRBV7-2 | TGTGCCAGCATCCTAGATGCGACTAGCGTGAACACCGGGGAGCTGTTTTTT | CASILDATSVNTGELFF
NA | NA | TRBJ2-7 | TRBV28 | TGTGCCAGCAGTTTCGGGGTTGGCTACGAGCAGTACTTC | CASSFGVGYEQYF
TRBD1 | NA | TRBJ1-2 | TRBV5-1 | TGCGCCAGCAGCCTACAGGGGGAAGAGGGTGGCTACACCTTC | CASSLQGEEGGYTF
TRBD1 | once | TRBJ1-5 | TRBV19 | TGTGCCGCTACAGGGGGCCCGAGCAATCAGCCCCAGCATTTT | CAATGGPSNQPQHF
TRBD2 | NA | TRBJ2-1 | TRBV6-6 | TGTGCCAGCAAAGAACTAGCGGGGCGATGGTACAATGAGCAGTTCTTC | CASKELAGRWYNEQFF
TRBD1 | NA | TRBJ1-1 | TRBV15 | TGTGCCACCAGCAGAGAGGGACAGGGGGTAAGGGAAGCTTTCTTT | CATSREGQGVREAFF
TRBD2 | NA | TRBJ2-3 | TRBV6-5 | TGTGCCAGCAGAATCTCTCGGGAGGGGGATACGCAGTATTTT | CASRISREGDTQYF
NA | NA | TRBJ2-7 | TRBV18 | TGTGCCAGCTCACCAGGGGGCCAAATGGAATACGAGCAGTACTTC | CASSPGGQMEYEQYF
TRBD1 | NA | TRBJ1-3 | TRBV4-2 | TGTGCCAGCAGCCAAGGGGACAGGGCTGGAAACACCATATATTTT | CASSQGDRAGNTIYF
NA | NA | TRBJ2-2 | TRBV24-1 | TGTGCCACCAGTGCCTCGAACACCGGGGAGCTGTTTTTT | CATSASNTGELFF
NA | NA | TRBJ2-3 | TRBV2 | TGTGCCAGCAGTGGCACAGGTCCGGGAGATACGCAGTATTTT | CASSGTGPGDTQYF
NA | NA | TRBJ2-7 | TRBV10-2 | TGCGCCAGCCGGAGGGGGCTGCTCTACGAGCAGTACTTC | CASRRGLLYEQYF
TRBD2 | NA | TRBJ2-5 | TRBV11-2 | TGTGCCAGCAGCTCTACCCCGGGGGGGCCTCTACAAGAGACCCAGTACTTC | CASSSTPGGPLQETQYF
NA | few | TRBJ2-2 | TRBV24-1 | TGTGCCACCAGTGTATCCAGGGACACCGGGGAGCTGTTTTTT | CATSVSRDTGELFF
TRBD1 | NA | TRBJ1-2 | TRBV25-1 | TGTGCCAGCAGGAATAGTGGGGCAGGGGGCTATAGCGATGGCTACACCTTC | CASRNSGAGGYSDGYTF
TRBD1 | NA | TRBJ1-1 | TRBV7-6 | TGTGCCAGCAGCCCTGGGGACAGCGGATGGAACACTGAAGCTTTCTTT | CASSPGDSGWNTEAFF
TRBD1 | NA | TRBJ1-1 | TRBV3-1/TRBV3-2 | TGTGCCAGCAGCCCCGACCACAGGGGGGGCGAAGCTTTCTTT | CASSPDHRGGEAFF
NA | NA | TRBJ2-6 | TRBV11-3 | TGTGCCAGCAGCCGCGATAGCTCTGGGGCCAACGTCCTGACTTTC | CASSRDSSGANVLTF
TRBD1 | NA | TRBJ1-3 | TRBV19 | TGTGCCAGTAGTTCGGACAGGTTCTCTGGAAACACCATATATTTT | CASSSDRFSGNTIYF
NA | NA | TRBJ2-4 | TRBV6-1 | TGTGCCAGCAGTGAACAGGGGGGAACCATTCAGTACTTC | CASSEQGGTIQYF
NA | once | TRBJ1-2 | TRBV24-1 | TGTGCCACCGCGTCGGGGGATAACTATGGCTACACCTTC | CATASGDNYGYTF
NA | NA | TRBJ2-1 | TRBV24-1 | TGTGCCACCAGTGATTCCACAGGGACGTCCTACAATGAGCAGTTCTTC | CATSDSTGTSYNEQFF
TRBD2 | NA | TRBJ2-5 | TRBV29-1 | TGCAGCGTTCCTCCTCATCGGCTAGCGGGAAGGGTGGAGACCCAGTACTTC | CSVPPHRLAGRVETQYF
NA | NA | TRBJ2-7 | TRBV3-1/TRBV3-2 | TGTGCCAGCAGCCTCGGGGGGCGGTACGAGCAGTACTTC | CASSLGGRYEQYF
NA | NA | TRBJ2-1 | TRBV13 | TGTGCCAGCAGCGTCCGACTAGGCAATGAGCAGTTCTTC | CASSVRLGNEQFF